Listed here are 2 T cell receptor beta chains from one sample, sequenced in a study of read filtering for tumor transcriptome and immune sequencing. This library used 300 to 500 ng RNA and molecular barcoded adaptors spanning alpha/delta and beta/gamma chains. TCRdb processed the reads anew with MiXCR; each CDR3 protein has one entry. This sample has some 38,000 distinct CDR3 sequences, with 12% found just once. The sequenced material came from a population of CD138-negative cells sorted from bone marrow. The receptors stem from a donor at least 40 years old with multiple myeloma.

In regard to this clonotype: A read error likely explains this, since a far larger clone differs by one base. The chain employs TRBV12-3 or TRBV12-4 and TRBJ2-1; a weak D match, TRBD2 (5 bases). This CDR3 is 14 amino acids long. V dropped 5 bases and J dropped 5 bases, with 13 bases sitting between them. The CDR3 reads CASSALRENNEQFF. The CDR3 region has the DNA TGTGCCAGCAGTGCCCTTAGGGAGAACAATGAGCAGTTCTTC.

This clonotype occurred a few times. The chain combines TRBV4-1 with TRBJ2-5, with TRBD1 identical over 7 bases. The CDR3 spans 16 residues. Germline CDR1 reads MGHRA; CDR2 reads YSYEKL. V lost 4 bases, J lost 2 bases, and 10 bases stayed unmatched. CDR3: CASSLLPGQAQETQYF. CDR3 coding DNA: TGCGCCAGCAGCCTACTCCCCGGACAGGCGCAAGAGACCCAGTACTTC.